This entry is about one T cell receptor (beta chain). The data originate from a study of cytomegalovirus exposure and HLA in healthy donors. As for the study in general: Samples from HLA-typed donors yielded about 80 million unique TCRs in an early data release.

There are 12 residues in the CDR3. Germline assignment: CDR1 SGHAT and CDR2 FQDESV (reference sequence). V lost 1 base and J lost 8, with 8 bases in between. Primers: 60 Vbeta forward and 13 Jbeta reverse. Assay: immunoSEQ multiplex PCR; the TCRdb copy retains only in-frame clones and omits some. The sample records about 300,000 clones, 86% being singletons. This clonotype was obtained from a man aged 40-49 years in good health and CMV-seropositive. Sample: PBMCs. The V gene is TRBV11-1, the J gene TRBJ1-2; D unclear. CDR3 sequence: CASSLGDYGYTF. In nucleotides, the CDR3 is TGTGCCAGCAGCTTAGGCGATTACGGCTACACCTTC.